The 29 T cell receptor beta chains listed next were all sequenced from one sample in a study of blood T cell repertoires in COVID-19. Data came from immunoSEQ multiplex PCR; TCRdb stores just in-frame clones and leaves some out. The table lists around 500,000 clones, approximately 91% of them singletons. The sample was PBMCs or T cells enriched from blood (not recorded which). These receptors originate from a woman aged 55 to 70 who had recovered from COVID-19.

The rearrangement joins TRBV12-5 to TRBJ2-6; D call uncertain. Germline V lookup: CDR1 LGHNT, CDR2 FRNRAP. The CDR3 totals 13 residues. V was pared by 5 bases and J by 4 bases, with 6 bases between. The CDR3 bases are TGTGCTAGTGGTCCTCCCGGGGCCAACGTCCTGACTTTC. Protein: CASGPPGANVLTF.

The chain carries TRBV15 and TRBJ2-7; maybe TRBD1 (6 bases). CDR1 is LNHNV and CDR2 is YYDKDF in the germline V gene (reference sequence). This CDR3 has 12 amino acids. Trimming took 5 bases from V and 6 from J, leaving 11 bases between them. CDR3 loop: CATSGTGSEQYV. The CDR3 nucleotides read TGTGCCACCAGCGGCACAGGGAGCGAGCAGTACGTC.

V gene TRBV5-1 combines with J gene TRBJ2-2; D is perhaps TRBD1 (6 bases). This CDR3 spans 15 amino acids. Trimming took off 0 bases at V and 7 bases at J, with 13 bases between the two ends. Germline V gene lookup returns CDR1 SGHRS and CDR2 YFSETQ. CDR3: CASSLGQAWVGELFF. In DNA, the CDR3 is TGCGCCAGCAGCTTGGGACAGGCCTGGGTCGGGGAGCTGTTTTTT. Full variable domain (outside the CDR3, taken from reference TRBV5-1 and TRBJ2-2): KAGVTQTPRYLIKTRGQQVTLSCSPISGHRSVSWYQQTPGQGLQFLFEYFSETQRNKGNFPGRFSGRQFSNSRSEMNVSTLELGDSALYLCASSLGQAWVGELFFGEGSRLTVL.

This clone has just one count. The sample has other DNA sequences that encode this CDR3 too. The V call is TRBV6-5, the J call TRBJ2-2, with 11 bases aligning to TRBD1. The CDR3 is 15 residues long. Trimming cost V 3 bases and J 4 bases; bases outside gene matches: 1. Germline V gives CDR1 MNHEY, CDR2 SVGAGI. CDR3 sequence reads: CASSYGTGGTGELFF. Written as DNA, the CDR3 is TGTGCCAGCAGTTATGGGACAGGGGGCACCGGGGAGCTGTTTTTT.

V gene TRBV10-3 combines with J gene TRBJ1-6; 9 bases align to TRBD1. Germline V gene data show CDR1 as ENHRY and CDR2 as SYGVKD. V shed 10 bases and J 7 bases; nucleotides not matched to a gene: 8. This CDR3 contains 14 residues. The CDR3 sequence is CATLGQGLNSPLHF. CDR3 in DNA: TGTGCCACCCTCGGACAGGGGCTGAATTCACCCCTCCACTTT.

The V gene is TRBV6-5, the J gene TRBJ1-2; D possibly corresponds to TRBD1 (5 bases). The CDR3 runs to 15 residues. The germline V gene encodes CDR1 MNHEY and CDR2 SVGAGI. Trimming pared 6 bases from V and 4 bases from J, leaving 18 bases between. The chain's CDR3 is CASRGGVLHTYGYTF. Written as DNA, the CDR3 is TGTGCCAGCAGGGGGGGAGTCCTCCACACCTATGGCTACACCTTC.

The chain's CDR3 is CASSQDETGYTKNIQYF. For the CDR3, the DNA is TGCGCCAGCAGCCAAGATGAGACAGGGTATACCAAAAACATTCAGTACTTC. The rearrangement joins TRBV4-1 to TRBJ2-4; 7 bases map to TRBD1. The V gene end was trimmed by 0 bases and the J gene end by 2 bases; junction bases not matched to a gene: 7. The CDR3 spans 17 residues. Per germline, CDR1 MGHRA and CDR2 YSYEKL.

This clone occurred once. The chain employs TRBV19 and TRBJ1-1; TRBD1 matches 9 bases. V was clipped by 6 bases and J by 8 bases; unmatched bases: 10. CDR1 LNHDA and CDR2 SQIVND come from the germline V gene (reference sequence). This CDR3 region has 14 residues. CDR3 nucleotide sequence: TGTGCCAGTAGCCCGGGACAGGGAGTAAGGGAAGCTTTCTTT. Translation: CASSPGQGVREAFF.

This sequence joins TRBV6-5 and TRBJ1-5; 9 nucleotides agree with TRBD1. Germline V gives CDR1 MNHEY, CDR2 SVGAGI. The CDR3 extends over 15 amino acids. V gave up 4 bases and J gave up 5 bases; unmatched junction bases: 6. The CDR3 sequence: CASSLTGGEYQPQHF. CDR3 DNA: TGTGCCAGCAGTTTGACAGGGGGAGAATATCAGCCCCAGCATTTT.

This sequence joins TRBV19 and TRBJ1-6, with TRBD1 identical over 7 bases. Germline lookup yields CDR1 LNHDA and CDR2 SQIVND (reference sequence). This CDR3 is built from 16 residues. The ends lost 4 bases at V and 6 bases at J; junction bases unmatched: 9. The CDR3 sequence is CASSTLTGWGNSPLHF. DNA for the CDR3: TGTGCCAGTAGTACCCTGACAGGGTGGGGTAATTCACCCCTCCACTTT.

The gene calls are TRBV3-1 (or the pseudogene TRBV3-2) and TRBJ2-3, with 8 positions matching TRBD1. Germline V gene lookup returns CDR1 LGHDT and CDR2 YNNKEL (reference sequence). Unmatched junction bases numbered 3, after V lost 4 bases and J lost 6 bases. The CDR3 loop spans 13 amino acids. The CDR3: CASSRQGSDTQYF. In nucleotides, the CDR3 is TGTGCCAGCAGCCGACAGGGGTCGGATACGCAGTATTTT.

The gene calls are TRBV3-1 (or the pseudogene TRBV3-2) and TRBJ1-2; weak D call: TRBD1 (5 bases). The germline V gene has CDR1 LGHDT and CDR2 YNNKEL (reference sequence). The germline V and J ends were trimmed by 1 base and 4 bases, with 16 bases remaining between them. The CDR3 has 16 residues. CDR3 protein: CASSQAVGAWIYGYTF. Written as DNA, the CDR3 is TGTGCCAGCAGCCAAGCAGTTGGGGCTTGGATCTATGGCTACACCTTC.

V gene TRBV12-3 or TRBV12-4 combines with J gene TRBJ2-3; perhaps TRBD1 as D (5 bases). This CDR3 comprises 13 residues. V lost 8 bases, J lost 1 base, and 10 bases lay in between. The CDR3 DNA follows: TGTGCCAGCCGCGAAGGGGGCACAGATACGCAGTATTTT. Protein: CASREGGTDTQYF.

The chain combines TRBV24-1 with TRBJ2-2; 7 bases are a match to TRBD2. The CDR3 loop spans 14 amino acids. V lost 5 bases to trimming and J lost 8 bases; unmatched junction nucleotides: 7. Germline-derived CDR1 and CDR2 are KGHDR and SFDVKD. The CDR3 DNA is TGTGCCACCAGTGCGTCTAGCGGTCCAGGGGAGCTGTTTTTT. Amino acid sequence: CATSASSGPGELFF.

The V gene is TRBV7-9, the J gene TRBJ1-2; TRBD1 matches at 10 bases. Germline assignment: CDR1 SEHNR and CDR2 FQNEAQ (reference sequence). With V trimmed by 1 base and J by 8 bases, 7 bases remained unmatched. The CDR3 totals 15 residues. In nucleotides, the CDR3 is TGTGCCAGCAGCTTAGTCGGTGGGACAGGGGTCGGCTACACCTTC. This codes for CASSLVGGTGVGYTF.

The chain combines TRBV5-1 with TRBJ2-7; possible D gene TRBD1, 5 bases. CDR3 length: 15 residues. CDR1 is SGHRS, CDR2 YFSETQ, per germline. V was shortened by 0 bases and J by 4 bases, with 14 bases between the two germline ends. CDR3 sequence: CASSLGRGTEYEQYF. The CDR3 DNA is TGCGCCAGCAGCTTGGGAAGGGGCACAGAATACGAGCAGTACTTC.

This clone showed up just a few times. This sequence joins TRBV7-8 and TRBJ1-5, with D maybe TRBD1 (5 bases). V lost 5 bases, J lost 2 bases, and 10 bases lay in between. This CDR3 region has 14 residues. The germline CDR1 and CDR2 sequences are SGHVS and FQNEAQ. Written as DNA, the CDR3 is TGTGCCAGCAGCCCAGACAGCGGCAATCAGCCCCAGCATTTT. It is translated as CASSPDSGNQPQHF.

The chain recombines TRBV3-1 (or the pseudogene TRBV3-2) with TRBJ2-6; D call uncertain. The CDR3 has 15 amino acids. The V gene's germline CDR1 is LGHDT and CDR2 YNNKEL (reference sequence). Trimming left V 4 bases short and J 1 base short, with 8 bases between. The CDR3 sequence: CASSPLLSGANVLTF. DNA of the CDR3: TGTGCCAGCAGCCCCTTACTTTCTGGGGCCAACGTCCTGACTTTC.

V is TRBV5-1 and J is TRBJ2-6, with a weak D call TRBD1 (6 bases). The CDR3 totals 17 residues. Germline values: CDR1 SGHRS, CDR2 YFSETQ. V lost 0 bases, J lost 1 base, and 11 bases lay in between. CDR3 region: CASSLALGASGANVLTF. As DNA, the CDR3 is TGCGCCAGCAGCTTGGCCCTGGGGGCTTCTGGGGCCAACGTCCTGACTTTC.

This clone was seen a handful of times. The chain recombines TRBV14 with TRBJ2-7; 7 bases fit TRBD2. The germline CDR1 and CDR2 sequences are SGHDN and FVKESK. The CDR3 contains 15 residues. The junction had 5 bases not matched to a gene; V was cut back by 1 base and J by 2 bases. In DNA, the CDR3 is TGTGCCAGCAGCCAAGCGCTAGGGACTACCTACGAGCAGTACTTC. Amino acid sequence: CASSQALGTTYEQYF. Complete variable domain (other parts from reference TRBV14 and TRBJ2-7): EAGVTQFPSHSVIEKGQTVTLRCDPISGHDNLYWYRRVMGKEIKFLLHFVKESKQDESGMPNNRFLAERTGGTYSTLKVQPAELEDSGVYFCASSQALGTTYEQYFGPGTRLTVT.

This clone was recorded only once. The J gene is TRBJ2-2, the V gene TRBV5-4; 12 bases agree with TRBD2. CDR1 is SGHNT and CDR2 is YYREEE in the germline V gene (reference sequence). This CDR3 comprises 18 residues. V trimming: 4 bases; J trimming: 4 bases; junction bases outside the gene matches: 11. DNA of the CDR3: TGTGCCAGCAGCGCCCAGACTAGCGGGGGCCTCTCCACCGGGGAGCTGTTTTTT. Amino acid sequence: CASSAQTSGGLSTGELFF.

The chain has TRBV18 and TRBJ1-2; unclear D gene. V lost 2 bases to trimming and J lost 7 bases, with 14 bases between them. Looked up from germline, CDR1 is KGHSH and CDR2 is LQKENI. CDR3 length: 14 amino acids. The CDR3: CASSPAEGTAGYTF. CDR3 in DNA: TGTGCCAGCTCACCAGCAGAGGGTACTGCTGGCTACACCTTC. Full variable domain (missing parts from reference TRBV18 and TRBJ1-2): NAGVMQNPRHLVRRRGQEARLRCSPMKGHSHVYWYRQLPEEGLKFMVYLQKENIIDESGMPKERFSAEFPKEGPSILRIQQVVRGDSAAYFCASSPAEGTAGYTFGSGTRLTVV.

The rearrangement links TRBV5-1 to TRBJ2-1, with a tentative D call TRBD2 (6 bases). The germline V gene has CDR1 SGHRS and CDR2 YFSETQ. The CDR3 totals 15 residues. Trimming stripped 4 bases from V and 10 bases from J, with 21 bases between. This CDR3 is CASSPGLRASREQFF. The CDR3 bases are TGCGCCAGCAGCCCGGGACTGAGGGCCAGTAGGGAGCAGTTCTTC.

The chain links TRBV6-5 to TRBJ1-2; 7 bases match TRBD1. The CDR3 extends over 13 amino acids. V dropped 6 bases and J dropped 7; count of bases not matched to a gene: 8. Germline CDR1 is MNHEY and CDR2 is SVGAGI. The CDR3 DNA reads TGTGCCAGCAGACCTTTACAGGGGTTTGGCTACACCTTC. Its translation: CASRPLQGFGYTF.

J is TRBJ2-5 and V is TRBV9; tentatively, D is TRBD2 (6 bases). The CDR3 sequence is 14 residues long. Per the germline V gene, CDR1 is SGDLS and CDR2 is YYNGEE. V was pared by 4 bases and J by 2 bases, with 12 bases between. The CDR3 DNA follows: TGTGCCAGCAGCTTCCAGACTAGTCAAGAGACCCAGTACTTC. Its protein product is CASSFQTSQETQYF.

Turning to this clone: The sample has other DNA sequences that encode this CDR3 too. The chain employs TRBV5-1 and TRBJ2-2, with 7 bases lining up with TRBD1. J gave up 8 bases and V 4 bases, and 8 bases lay outside the gene matches. The CDR3 consists of 14 residues. The germline V gene encodes CDR1 SGHRS and CDR2 YFSETQ. The CDR3 DNA reads TGCGCCAGCAGCCTACAACAGGGGACAGGGGAGCTGTTTTTT. Its protein product is CASSLQQGTGELFF.

This chain joins TRBV28 and TRBJ1-1; the D is unclear. Germline CDR1 is MDHEN and CDR2 is SYDVKM. CDR3 length equals 13 residues. Deletions cut 5 bases from V and 3 bases from J, with 10 bases between. In nucleotides, the CDR3 is TGTGCCAGCAGTCGGTCCGGGGACACTGAAGCTTTCTTT. Translated, it gives CASSRSGDTEAFF. Full variable domain (rest looked up from reference TRBV28 and TRBJ1-1): DVKVTQSSRYLVKRTGEKVFLECVQDMDHENMFWYRQDPGLGLRLIYFSYDVKMKEKGDIPEGYSVSREKKERFSLILESASTNQTSMYLCASSRSGDTEAFFGQGTRLTVV.

This clone appeared once. The gene calls are TRBV19 and TRBJ1-2; possibly TRBD1 for D (6 bases). From germline, CDR1 is LNHDA and CDR2 SQIVND (reference sequence). This CDR3 comprises 14 residues. Trimming took off 6 bases at V and 5 bases at J, with 16 bases between the two ends. Written as DNA, the CDR3 is TGTGCCAGTAGAACTACAGGGTTAGGGTATGGCTACACCTTC. This gives the protein CASRTTGLGYGYTF.

The chain links TRBV7-6 to TRBJ2-2, with D perhaps TRBD2 (5 bases). Germline V gives CDR1 SGHVS, CDR2 FNYEAQ. The CDR3 runs 14 residues. V lost 1 base and J lost 6, with 9 bases in between. In nucleotides, the CDR3 is TGTGCCAGCAGCTTAGACCGGGGTTCCGGGGAGCTGTTTTTT. This gives the protein CASSLDRGSGELFF.